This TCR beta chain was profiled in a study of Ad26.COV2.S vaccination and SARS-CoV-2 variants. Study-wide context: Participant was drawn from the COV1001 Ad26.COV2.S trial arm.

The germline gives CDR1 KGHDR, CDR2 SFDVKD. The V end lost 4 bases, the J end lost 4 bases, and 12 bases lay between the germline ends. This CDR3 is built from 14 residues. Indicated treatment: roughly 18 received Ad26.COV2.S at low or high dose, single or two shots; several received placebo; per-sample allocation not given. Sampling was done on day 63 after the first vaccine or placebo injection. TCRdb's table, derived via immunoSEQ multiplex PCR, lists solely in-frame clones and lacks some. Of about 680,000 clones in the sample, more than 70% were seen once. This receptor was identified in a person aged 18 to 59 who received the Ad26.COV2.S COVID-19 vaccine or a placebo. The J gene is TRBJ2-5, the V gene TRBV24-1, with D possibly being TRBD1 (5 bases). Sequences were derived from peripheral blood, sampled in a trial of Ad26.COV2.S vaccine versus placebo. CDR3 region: CATSDRTGTETQYF. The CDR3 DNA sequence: TGTGCCACCAGTGACCGAACAGGTACAGAGACCCAGTACTTC.